These T cell receptor beta chains were read from a single sample in a study of cytomegalovirus exposure and HLA in healthy donors. Sequencing used immunoSEQ multiplex PCR; TCRdb keeps in-frame clones, though not all of them. The sample shows more than 110,000 clones, around 82% of them seen only once. The specimen sequenced was PBMCs. Every receptor here comes from a middle-aged man in good health and CMV-seropositive. Both conserved end residues are part of each CDR3. Fields, in order: CDR3 length, V gene, J gene, clone size, D gene, CDR3 DNA, CDR3 protein. The D gene is left open where the match is weak. A row's size may be missing; if present it is once, few, many or a size class.

13,TRBV7-9,TRBJ1-2,.,.,TGTGCCAGCAGCGTGTCAAGAGAGGATGGCTACACCTTC,CASSVSREDGYTF
16,TRBV7-2,TRBJ2-5,.,TRBD2,TGTGCCAGCAGCCCCGTCGGGGGGGCGGGTCAAGAGACCCAGTACTTC,CASSPVGGAGQETQYF
15,TRBV19,TRBJ1-5,.,.,TGTGCCAGTAGTACCATGACAGCCTCAGGACAGCCCCAGCATTTT,CASSTMTASGQPQHF
20,TRBV5-1,TRBJ2-5,.,TRBD2,TGCGCCAGCAGCCCAGGGTCAGGGGCCGGGACTAGCGGGAGGTCGAAGACCCAGTACTTC,CASSPGSGAGTSGRSKTQYF
15,TRBV28,TRBJ2-1,.,TRBD2,TGTGCCAGCAGTCCACCGGGACTAGTGTTAGATGAGCAGTTCTTC,CASSPPGLVLDEQFF
15,TRBV19,TRBJ2-1,few,TRBD1,TGTGCCAGTAGTCCCGGGACAGGGTCTTACAATGAGCAGTTCTTC,CASSPGTGSYNEQFF
18,TRBV19,TRBJ1-5,.,TRBD1,TGTGCCAGCTCTAGGGGGATTGGGGGGACAGATAGCAATCAGCCCCAGCATTTT,CASSRGIGGTDSNQPQHF
13,TRBV2,TRBJ1-2,.,.,TGTGCCAGCAGTGTGTTACAGAACTATGGCTACACCTTC,CASSVLQNYGYTF
15,TRBV7-9,TRBJ2-7,.,TRBD2,TGTGCCAGCAGCTTAGGCGTAGCGGGAGGGTACGAGCAGTACTTC,CASSLGVAGGYEQYF
14,TRBV6-5,TRBJ1-1,.,TRBD1,TGTGCCAGCTCTCCCACGGCAGGGGGCACTGAAGCTTTCTTT,CASSPTAGGTEAFF
15,TRBV5-1,TRBJ1-2,.,.,TGCGCCAGCAGCTTCGACGGGAGGGTTGACTATGGCTACACCTTC,CASSFDGRVDYGYTF
19,TRBV18,TRBJ2-7,.,TRBD2,TGTGCCAGCTCACCAATCGCATGGATAGGACTAGCGGTGGTCTACGAGCAGTACTTC,CASSPIAWIGLAVVYEQYF
11,TRBV11-3,TRBJ2-1,.,.,TGTGCCAGCAGCCCGAGTCATGAGCAGTTCTTC,CASSPSHEQFF
16,TRBV19,TRBJ2-1,once,TRBD2,TGTGCCAGTAGTCCCATATCTAGCGGGAGGGCCAAAGAGCAGTTCTTC,CASSPISSGRAKEQFF
13,TRBV5-4,TRBJ1-2,.,.,TGTGCCAGCAGCTCACAGGGTAACTATGGCTACACCTTC,CASSSQGNYGYTF
15,TRBV19,TRBJ1-5,once,TRBD1,TGTGCCAGTACCAAAAGGGGGCAGGGGAATCAGCCCCAGCATTTT,CASTKRGQGNQPQHF
15,TRBV6-1,TRBJ2-1,.,TRBD1,TGTGCCAGCAGGAGGGGACAGGGGGCGAACAATGAGCAGTTCTTC,CASRRGQGANNEQFF
20,TRBV5-3,TRBJ1-4,few,.,TGTGCCAGAAGAGGGTGGGGTTCAGGTCCCGGAGGTGGGTCTAATGAAAAACTGTTTTTT,CARRGWGSGPGGGSNEKLFF
15,TRBV6-1,TRBJ2-1,.,TRBD2,TGTGCCAGCAGTGAAACTAGCGGGGGGGCAATTGAGCAGTTCTTC,CASSETSGGAIEQFF
15,TRBV27,TRBJ2-5,few,TRBD2,TGTGCCAGCAGTTTAGGCGGGGGGCCTGTGGAGACCCAGTACTTC,CASSLGGGPVETQYF
14,TRBV30,TRBJ1-4,few,.,TGTGCCTGGAGTGTACAACAGGGAGGGGAAAAACTGTTTTTT,CAWSVQQGGEKLFF
14,TRBV18,TRBJ1-6,once,TRBD1,TGTGCCAGCTCACCGGACAGGAGTAATTCACCCCTCCACTTT,CASSPDRSNSPLHF
19,TRBV5-1,TRBJ2-6,.,.,TGCGCCAGCAGCTTGGTCACGACAGGAGACACTGCTGGGGCCAACGTCCTGACTTTC,CASSLVTTGDTAGANVLTF
15,TRBV7-9,TRBJ2-1,.,.,TGTGCCAGCAGCGTAACAGGGAACCCTTACAATGAGCAGTTCTTC,CASSVTGNPYNEQFF
14,TRBV7-2,TRBJ2-7,.,TRBD1,TGTGCCAGCAGCATCCGGACAGGGGGCTACGAGCAGTACTTC,CASSIRTGGYEQYF
14,TRBV9,TRBJ1-2,.,.,TGTGCCAGCAGCGTGCGGGGAGGTAACTATGGCTACACCTTC,CASSVRGGNYGYTF
14,TRBV5-1,TRBJ2-7,.,TRBD2,TGCGCCAGCAGCTTGGCAGGACGGGGGGACGAGCAGTACTTC,CASSLAGRGDEQYF
14,TRBV21-1,TRBJ1-5,.,.,TGTGCCAGCAACCATCGAGCAGGCTTACGGTCCCAGCATTTT,CASNHRAGLRSQHF
16,TRBV5-1,TRBJ2-3,.,TRBD1,TGCGCCAGCAGCTTGACCGGGACAGGGGTTTCAGATACGCAGTATTTT,CASSLTGTGVSDTQYF
15,TRBV7-2,TRBJ1-6,.,TRBD1,TGTGCCAGCAGCCAAGGACAGGTAGAAACTTCACCCCTCCACTTT,CASSQGQVETSPLHF
15,TRBV27,TRBJ2-7,.,.,TGTGCCAGCAGTGAAGCCGGGACACGGACCTACGAGCAGTACTTC,CASSEAGTRTYEQYF
18,TRBV11-2,TRBJ2-5,.,TRBD2,TGTGCCAGCAGCTCTCAAACGTCTAGCGGGGGGCGCAAAGAGACCCAGTACTTC,CASSSQTSSGGRKETQYF
15,TRBV9,TRBJ1-4,.,TRBD1,TGTGCCAGCAGCGTAGACCCACAGGGGAAGGAAAAACTGTTTTTT,CASSVDPQGKEKLFF
15,TRBV10-3,TRBJ2-7,.,.,TGTGCCATCAGTGAAATAGGAGGGGCCATCTACGAGCAGTACTTC,CAISEIGGAIYEQYF
14,TRBV5-6,TRBJ1-3,few,.,TGTGCCAGCAGCGTTACAGGGAGCGGAAACACCATATATTTT,CASSVTGSGNTIYF
15,TRBV6-5,TRBJ2-3,.,.,TGTGCCAGCAGTTACAGGGGGTCTCGGACAGATACGCAGTATTTT,CASSYRGSRTDTQYF
15,TRBV2,TRBJ2-7,.,TRBD1,TGTGCCAGCAGTGAACGCGGGACAGGGAATAACGAGCAGTACTTC,CASSERGTGNNEQYF
13,TRBV25-1,TRBJ2-5,.,.,TGTGCCAGCAGTGAGCAGGGAAAAGAGACCCAGTACTTC,CASSEQGKETQYF
13,TRBV5-1,TRBJ2-1,.,.,TGCGCCAGCAGCACGGACTATTACAATGAGCAGTTCTTC,CASSTDYYNEQFF
17,TRBV5-4,TRBJ1-3,.,TRBD1,TGTGCCAGCAGCCGGGCCCGGGACAGATCCTCTGGAAACACCATATATTTT,CASSRARDRSSGNTIYF
13,TRBV27,TRBJ2-7,once,.,TGTGCCAGCAGTTTCCGACCTAGTTACGAGCAGTACTTC,CASSFRPSYEQYF
15,TRBV6-6,TRBJ1-3,.,TRBD1,TGTGCCAGCAGTTCGACAGGGCTCTCTGGAAACACCATATATTTT,CASSSTGLSGNTIYF
15,TRBV7-2,TRBJ2-3,.,TRBD2,TGTGCCAGCAGCTTAGGCGGGGGGCTCACAGATACGCAGTATTTT,CASSLGGGLTDTQYF
14,TRBV7-9,TRBJ1-6,.,.,TGTGCCAGCAGCAGAGAGGGGGGGAATTCACCCCTCCACTTT,CASSREGGNSPLHF
16,TRBV11-3,TRBJ1-2,once,TRBD1,TGTGCCAGCAGCTTAGATGGAGGGACAGCTAACTATGGCTACACCTTC,CASSLDGGTANYGYTF
15,TRBV14,TRBJ2-7,.,.,TGTGCCAGCAGCCAAGATGTAGGACAGTCCTACGAGCAGTACTTC,CASSQDVGQSYEQYF
17,TRBV7-9,TRBJ1-6,.,TRBD1,TGTGCCAGCAGCAGGGGACAGGGGGCGCAAAGGAATTCACCCCTCCACTTT,CASSRGQGAQRNSPLHF
15,TRBV5-6,TRBJ2-5,.,.,TGTGCCAGCAGCCGGACAGCCCACACCCAAGAGACCCAGTACTTC,CASSRTAHTQETQYF
15,TRBV6-5,TRBJ2-6,.,TRBD1,TGTGCCAGCAGACCACAGGGGGCTGGGGCCAACGTCCTGACTTTC,CASRPQGAGANVLTF
13,TRBV27,TRBJ1-2,.,.,TGTGCCAGCAGTTCAGGGGCCAACTATGGCTACACCTTC,CASSSGANYGYTF
12,TRBV18,TRBJ2-2,.,.,TGTGCCAGCTCACCACAGCGGGGGGAGCTGTTTTTT,CASSPQRGELFF